This T cell receptor (beta chain) was identified during a study of early T cells in non-severe SARS-CoV-2 infection. On the study more broadly: Bulk RNA from unsorted whole blood was sequenced; chains were unpaired. Findings and limits, study-wide: In VDJdb matching, anti-spike CD8 responses were favored while private and CD4 specificities went missing.

This clonotype was counted only a few times. Its antigen is still unknown. The CDR3 loop spans 14 amino acids. V was trimmed by 10 bases and J by 2 bases, leaving 16 bases between them. Germline-derived CDR1 and CDR2 are MDHEN and SYDVKM. Each cDNA molecule carried a unique molecular identifier. MiXCR, run by TCRdb on the 5' RACE reads, gives a single entry per CDR3 protein. The sample lists 100,000 to 140,000 distinct CDR3 sequences; 8.5% to 14% were seen once. The chain links TRBV28 to TRBJ2-3; D is possibly TRBD2 (7 bases). Source material: whole blood. The clonotype was recovered from an adult who was a healthcare worker with PCR-confirmed SARS-CoV-2 infection or an uninfected control (not recorded which). The CDR3 here is CATNEGGATDTQYF. The CDR3 DNA follows: TGTGCCACCAACGAGGGGGGGGCCACAGATACGCAGTATTTT.